This T cell receptor beta chain emerged from a study of blood T cell repertoires in COVID-19. Study details: Collection of acute and convalescent COVID-19 samples took place in the United States, Italy and Spain. The analysed material was cDNA or gDNA that came from T cells, B-cell-depleted T cells, or PBMCs.

Under the authors' procedure: Reference gene primer amplification gave estimated nucleated cell counts. Here immunoSEQ multiplex PCR was the method, and the copy in TCRdb shows in-frame clones only, minus some. For V, J and clone size, that table is used; D and trimming come from the DNA. The data contain 250,000 to 350,000 clones, about 89% of them singletons. J lost 0 bases, V lost 4 bases, and 4 bases had no gene match. There are 18 residues in the CDR3. Germline values: CDR1 MNHEY, CDR2 SVGEGT. The sequence was collected from a woman aged 60-75 years with acute or convalescent COVID-19. The sample consisted of peripheral blood. The V and J genes are TRBV6-2 or TRBV6-3 and TRBJ2-4, with TRBD2 identical over 15 bases. Here the CDR3 DNA reads TGTGCCAGCAGTTGGGGACTAGCGGGAGGATTAGCCAAAAACATTCAGTACTTC. It specifies CASSWGLAGGLAKNIQYF.